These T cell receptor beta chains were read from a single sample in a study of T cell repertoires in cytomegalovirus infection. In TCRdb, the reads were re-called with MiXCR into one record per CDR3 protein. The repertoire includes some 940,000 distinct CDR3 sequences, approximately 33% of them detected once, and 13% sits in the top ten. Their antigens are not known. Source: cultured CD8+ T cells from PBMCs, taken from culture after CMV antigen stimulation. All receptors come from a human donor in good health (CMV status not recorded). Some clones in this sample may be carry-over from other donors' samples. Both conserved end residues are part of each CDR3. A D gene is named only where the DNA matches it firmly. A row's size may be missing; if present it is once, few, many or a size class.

cdr3_aa: CASLRSLGGDTQYF
cdr3_nt: TGTGCCTCCCTAAGATCGTTAGGAGGAGATACGCAGTATTTT
j_call: TRBJ2-3
clone_size: few
v_call: TRBV24-1
d_call: -

cdr3_aa: CASGLGPRDQYF
cdr3_nt: TGTGCTAGTGGTTTGGGGCCAAGAGACCAGTACTTC
j_call: TRBJ2-5
clone_size: -
v_call: TRBV12-5
d_call: -

cdr3_aa: CASSDGQGWTEAFF
cdr3_nt: TGTGCCAGCAGCGACGGACAGGGCTGGACTGAAGCTTTCTTT
j_call: TRBJ1-1
clone_size: many
v_call: TRBV7-8
d_call: TRBD1

cdr3_aa: CASSSDYTSYEQYF
cdr3_nt: TGTGCCAGCAGCTCGGACTACACATCCTACGAGCAGTACTTC
j_call: TRBJ2-7
clone_size: -
v_call: TRBV7-9
d_call: -

cdr3_aa: CASRGDGTVAPYF
cdr3_nt: TGTGCCAGTCGCGGGGACGGCACGGTAGCCCCGTACTTC
j_call: TRBJ2-5
clone_size: -
v_call: TRBV25-1
d_call: -

cdr3_aa: CASSIREGRSPLHF
cdr3_nt: TGTGCCAGTAGTATTAGAGAGGGACGGTCACCCCTCCACTTT
j_call: TRBJ1-6
clone_size: -
v_call: TRBV19
d_call: -

cdr3_aa: CASSPEQGSGNTIYF
cdr3_nt: TGTGCCAGCAGCCCTGAACAGGGATCTGGAAACACCATATATTTT
j_call: TRBJ1-3
clone_size: -
v_call: TRBV6-1
d_call: -

cdr3_aa: CASSRGGVEAFF
cdr3_nt: TGTGCCAGCAGCAGAGGAGGGGTTGAAGCTTTCTTT
j_call: TRBJ1-1
clone_size: few
v_call: TRBV7-9
d_call: -

cdr3_aa: CASSSQGKHEQYF
cdr3_nt: TGTGCCAGCAGCTCCCAGGGGAAGCACGAGCAGTACTTC
j_call: TRBJ2-7
clone_size: many
v_call: TRBV7-9
d_call: -

cdr3_aa: CASSGPGQGGTNEQFF
cdr3_nt: TGTGCCAGCAGCGGTCCGGGACAGGGGGGCACGAATGAGCAGTTCTTC
j_call: TRBJ2-1
clone_size: many
v_call: TRBV7-6
d_call: TRBD1

cdr3_aa: CASSLNRGQGEQYF
cdr3_nt: TGTGCCAGCAGTTTAAACAGGGGGCAGGGCGAGCAGTACTTC
j_call: TRBJ2-7
clone_size: once
v_call: TRBV5-8
d_call: TRBD1

cdr3_aa: CASSEDGGGYTGELFF
cdr3_nt: TGTGCCAGCAGTGAAGATGGGGGGGGCTACACCGGGGAGCTGTTTTTT
j_call: TRBJ2-2
clone_size: -
v_call: TRBV6-1
d_call: -

cdr3_aa: CASSLEGGPQGEDWDQSQHF
cdr3_nt: TGTGCCAGCAGCTTGGAAGGGGGCCCTCAGGGTGAGGATTGGGATCAGTCCCAGCATTTT
j_call: TRBJ1-5
clone_size: -
v_call: TRBV5-5
d_call: TRBD1

cdr3_aa: CSFSSGGREQFF
cdr3_nt: TGCAGCTTTTCCTCGGGGGGAAGGGAGCAGTTCTTC
j_call: TRBJ2-1
clone_size: -
v_call: TRBV29-1
d_call: TRBD2

cdr3_aa: CASSYGRTYYEQYF
cdr3_nt: TGTGCCAGCAGTTACGGGCGGACCTACTACGAGCAGTACTTC
j_call: TRBJ2-7
clone_size: -
v_call: TRBV6-5
d_call: -

cdr3_aa: CATSSNRDKSLTGAFF
cdr3_nt: TGTGCCACCAGCAGTAACCGGGACAAGTCTCTCACGGGAGCTTTCTTT
j_call: TRBJ1-1
clone_size: -
v_call: TRBV15
d_call: -

cdr3_aa: CASSLSSGGNGYTF
cdr3_nt: TGTGCCAGCAGTTTATCATCGGGGGGGAATGGCTACACCTTC
j_call: TRBJ1-2
clone_size: -
v_call: TRBV27
d_call: -

cdr3_aa: CATSDWVAGFWTDTQYF
cdr3_nt: TGTGCCACCAGTGATTGGGTCGCCGGTTTTTGGACAGATACGCAGTATTTT
j_call: TRBJ2-3
clone_size: many
v_call: TRBV24-1
d_call: -

cdr3_aa: CASSIRRNQYTEAFF
cdr3_nt: TGTGCCAGTAGTATTCGACGGAACCAGTACACTGAAGCTTTCTTT
j_call: TRBJ1-1
clone_size: -
v_call: TRBV19
d_call: -

cdr3_aa: CASRWTGASYYHTDTQYF
cdr3_nt: TGTGCCAGCAGGTGGACAGGGGCCTCATACTACCACACAGATACGCAGTATTTT
j_call: TRBJ2-3
clone_size: -
v_call: TRBV27
d_call: TRBD1